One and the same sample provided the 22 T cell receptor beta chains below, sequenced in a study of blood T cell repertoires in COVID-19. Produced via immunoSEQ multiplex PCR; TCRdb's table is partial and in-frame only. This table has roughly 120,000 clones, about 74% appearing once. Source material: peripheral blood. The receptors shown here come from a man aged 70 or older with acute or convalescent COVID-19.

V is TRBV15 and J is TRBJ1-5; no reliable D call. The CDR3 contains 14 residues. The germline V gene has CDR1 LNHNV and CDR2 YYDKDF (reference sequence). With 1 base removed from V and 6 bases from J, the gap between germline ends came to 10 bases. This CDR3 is CATSRAGSGQPQHF. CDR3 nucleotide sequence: TGTGCCACCAGCAGAGCTGGTTCCGGTCAGCCCCAGCATTTT.

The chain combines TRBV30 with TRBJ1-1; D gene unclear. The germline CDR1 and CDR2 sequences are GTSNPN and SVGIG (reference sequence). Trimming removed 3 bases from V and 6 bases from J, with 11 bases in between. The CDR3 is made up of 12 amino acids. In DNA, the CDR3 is TGTGCCTGGAGAATGGGCCCCCCTGAAGCTTTCTTT. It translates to CAWRMGPPEAFF.

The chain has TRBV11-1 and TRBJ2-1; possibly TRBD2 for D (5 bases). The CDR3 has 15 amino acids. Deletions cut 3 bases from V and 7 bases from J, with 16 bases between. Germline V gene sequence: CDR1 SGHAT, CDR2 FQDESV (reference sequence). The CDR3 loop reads CASSLAGPSRNEQFF. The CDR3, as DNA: TGTGCCAGCAGCTTGGCGGGCCCCTCAAGGAATGAGCAGTTCTTC.

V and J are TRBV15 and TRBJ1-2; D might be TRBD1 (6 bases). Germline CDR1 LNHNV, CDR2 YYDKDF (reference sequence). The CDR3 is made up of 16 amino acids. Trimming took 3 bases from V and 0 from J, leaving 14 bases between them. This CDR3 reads CATSSLEQGTNYGYTF. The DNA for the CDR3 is TGTGCCACCAGCAGCCTTGAACAGGGAACTAACTATGGCTACACCTTC.

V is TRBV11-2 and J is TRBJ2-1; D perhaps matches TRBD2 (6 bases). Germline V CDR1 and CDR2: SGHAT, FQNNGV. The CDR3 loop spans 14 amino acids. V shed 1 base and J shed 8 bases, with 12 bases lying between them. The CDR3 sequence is CASSLGGVVDEQFF. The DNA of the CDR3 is TGTGCCAGCAGCTTAGGGGGGGTAGTAGATGAGCAGTTCTTC.

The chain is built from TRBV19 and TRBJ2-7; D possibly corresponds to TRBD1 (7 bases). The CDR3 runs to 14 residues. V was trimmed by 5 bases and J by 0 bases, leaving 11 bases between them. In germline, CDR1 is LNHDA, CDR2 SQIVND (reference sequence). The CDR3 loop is CASSPGGNSYEQYF. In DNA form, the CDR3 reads TGTGCCAGTAGTCCAGGGGGGAACTCCTACGAGCAGTACTTC.

CDR3 bases: TGTGCCACCAGCAGAGTTCGGGGGGCGGGAGAGACCCAGTACTTC. This encodes CATSRVRGAGETQYF. The V gene is TRBV15, the J gene TRBJ2-5; perhaps TRBD2 as D (7 bases). With 1 base removed from V and 4 bases from J, the gap between germline ends came to 13 bases. Germline V gene lookup returns CDR1 LNHNV and CDR2 YYDKDF (reference sequence). CDR3 size: 15 residues.

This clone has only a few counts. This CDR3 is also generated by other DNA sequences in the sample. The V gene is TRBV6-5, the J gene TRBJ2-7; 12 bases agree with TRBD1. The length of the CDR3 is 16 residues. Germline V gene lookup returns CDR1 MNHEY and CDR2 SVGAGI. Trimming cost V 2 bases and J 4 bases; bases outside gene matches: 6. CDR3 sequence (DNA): TGTGCCAGCAGTTACCTGGGACAGGGGGCCAAGTACGAGCAGTACTTC. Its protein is CASSYLGQGAKYEQYF.

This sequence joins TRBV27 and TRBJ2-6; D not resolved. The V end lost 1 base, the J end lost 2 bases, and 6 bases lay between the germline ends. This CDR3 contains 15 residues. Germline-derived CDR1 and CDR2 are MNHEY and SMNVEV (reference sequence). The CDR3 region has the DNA TGTGCCAGCAGTTTATTAGCAGCTGGGGCCAACGTCCTGACTTTC. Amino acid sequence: CASSLLAAGANVLTF.

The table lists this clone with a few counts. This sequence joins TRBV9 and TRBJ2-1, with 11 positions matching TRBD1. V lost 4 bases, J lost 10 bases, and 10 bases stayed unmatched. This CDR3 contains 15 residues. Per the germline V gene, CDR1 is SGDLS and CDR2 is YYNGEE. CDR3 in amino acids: CASSLSGQGGREQFF. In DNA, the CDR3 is TGTGCCAGCAGCCTTTCGGGACAGGGGGGTAGGGAGCAGTTCTTC.

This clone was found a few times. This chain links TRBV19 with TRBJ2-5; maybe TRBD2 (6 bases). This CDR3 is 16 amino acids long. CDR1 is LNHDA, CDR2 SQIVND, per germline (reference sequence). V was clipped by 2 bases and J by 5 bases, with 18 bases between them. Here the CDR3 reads CASSINGGEAGETQYF. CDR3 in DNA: TGTGCCAGTAGTATAAATGGAGGGGAGGCCGGGGAGACCCAGTACTTC.

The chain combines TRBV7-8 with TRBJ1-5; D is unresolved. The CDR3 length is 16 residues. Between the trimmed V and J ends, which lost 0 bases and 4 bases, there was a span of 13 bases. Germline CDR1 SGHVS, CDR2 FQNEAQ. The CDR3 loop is CASSLAFSRGNQPQHF. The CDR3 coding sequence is TGTGCCAGCAGCTTAGCGTTTTCCCGGGGAAATCAGCCCCAGCATTTT. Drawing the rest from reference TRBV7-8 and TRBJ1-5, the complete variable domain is GAGVSQSPRYKVAKRGQDVALRCDPISGHVSLFWYQQALGQGPEFLTYFQNEAQLDKSGLPSDRFFAERPEGSVSTLKIQRTQQEDSAVYLCASSLAFSRGNQPQHFGDGTRLSIL.

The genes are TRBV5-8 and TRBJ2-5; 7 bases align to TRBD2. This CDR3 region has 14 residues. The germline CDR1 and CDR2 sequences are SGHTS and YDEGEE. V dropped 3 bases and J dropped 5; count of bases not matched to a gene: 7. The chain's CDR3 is CASSWGGVLETQYF. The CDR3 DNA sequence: TGTGCCAGCAGCTGGGGGGGAGTTCTGGAGACCCAGTACTTC.

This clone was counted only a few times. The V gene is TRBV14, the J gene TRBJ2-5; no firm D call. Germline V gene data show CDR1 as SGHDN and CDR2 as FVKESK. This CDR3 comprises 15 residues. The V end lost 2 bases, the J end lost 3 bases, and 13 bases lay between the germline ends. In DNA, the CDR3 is TGTGCCAGCAGCCAATTCTCACAGCCAGAAGAGACCCAGTACTTC. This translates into CASSQFSQPEETQYF.

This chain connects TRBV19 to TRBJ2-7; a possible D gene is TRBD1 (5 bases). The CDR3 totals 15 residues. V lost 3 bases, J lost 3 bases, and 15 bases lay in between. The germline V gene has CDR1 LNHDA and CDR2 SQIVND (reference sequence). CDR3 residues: CASSIRTSQNYEQYF. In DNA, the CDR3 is TGTGCCAGTAGTATTAGGACATCCCAGAACTACGAGCAGTACTTC.

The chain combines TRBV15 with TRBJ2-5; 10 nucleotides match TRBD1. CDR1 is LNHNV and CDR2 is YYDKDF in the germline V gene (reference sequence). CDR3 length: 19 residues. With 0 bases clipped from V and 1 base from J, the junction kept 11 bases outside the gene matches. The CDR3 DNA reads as TGTGCCACCAGCAGAGATTCTTTTGCGGGACAGGGGCTCCAAGAGACCCAGTACTTC. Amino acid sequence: CATSRDSFAGQGLQETQYF. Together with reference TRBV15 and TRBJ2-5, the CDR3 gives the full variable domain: DAMVIQNPRYQVTQFGKPVTLSCSQTLNHNVMYWYQQKSSQAPKLLFHYYDKDFNNEADTPDNFQSRRPNTSFCFLDIRSPGLGDTAMYLCATSRDSFAGQGLQETQYFGPGTRLLVL.

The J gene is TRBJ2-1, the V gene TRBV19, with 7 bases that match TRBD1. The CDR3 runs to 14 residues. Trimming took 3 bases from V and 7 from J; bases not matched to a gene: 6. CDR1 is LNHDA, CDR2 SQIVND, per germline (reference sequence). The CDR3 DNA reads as TGTGCCAGTAGTATGGGGGACAGAGCTAATGAGCAGTTCTTC. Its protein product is CASSMGDRANEQFF.

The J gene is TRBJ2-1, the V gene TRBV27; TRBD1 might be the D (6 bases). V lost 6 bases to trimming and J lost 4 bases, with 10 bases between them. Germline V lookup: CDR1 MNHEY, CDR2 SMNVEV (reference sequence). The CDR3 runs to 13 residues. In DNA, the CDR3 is TGTGCCAGCAGGGGGGCCGGGTACAATGAGCAGTTCTTC. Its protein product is CASRGAGYNEQFF.

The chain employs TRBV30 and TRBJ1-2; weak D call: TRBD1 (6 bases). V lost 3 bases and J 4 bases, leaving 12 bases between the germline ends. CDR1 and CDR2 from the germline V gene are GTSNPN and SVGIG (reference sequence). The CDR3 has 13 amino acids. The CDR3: CAWSPIGGYGYTF. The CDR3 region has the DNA TGTGCCTGGAGCCCAATAGGGGGCTATGGCTACACCTTC.

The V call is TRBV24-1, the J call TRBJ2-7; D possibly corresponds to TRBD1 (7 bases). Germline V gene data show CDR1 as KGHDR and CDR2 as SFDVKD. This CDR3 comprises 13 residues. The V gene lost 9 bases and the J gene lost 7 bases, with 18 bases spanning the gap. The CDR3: CATEGQDYREQYF. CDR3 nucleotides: TGTGCCACCGAAGGACAGGACTATCGGGAGCAGTACTTC.

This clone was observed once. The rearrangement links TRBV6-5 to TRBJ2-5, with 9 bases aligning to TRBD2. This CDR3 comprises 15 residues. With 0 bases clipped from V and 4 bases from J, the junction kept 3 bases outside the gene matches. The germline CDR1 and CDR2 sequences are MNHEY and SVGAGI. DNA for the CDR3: TGTGCCAGCAGTTACTCCGGACTAGCGCGAGAGACCCAGTACTTC. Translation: CASSYSGLARETQYF.

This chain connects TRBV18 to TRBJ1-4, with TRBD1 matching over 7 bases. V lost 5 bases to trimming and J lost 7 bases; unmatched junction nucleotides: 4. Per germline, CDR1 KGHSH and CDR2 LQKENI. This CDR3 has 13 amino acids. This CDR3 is CASSRQGGEKLFF. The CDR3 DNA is TGTGCCAGCTCAAGACAGGGAGGTGAAAAACTGTTTTTT.